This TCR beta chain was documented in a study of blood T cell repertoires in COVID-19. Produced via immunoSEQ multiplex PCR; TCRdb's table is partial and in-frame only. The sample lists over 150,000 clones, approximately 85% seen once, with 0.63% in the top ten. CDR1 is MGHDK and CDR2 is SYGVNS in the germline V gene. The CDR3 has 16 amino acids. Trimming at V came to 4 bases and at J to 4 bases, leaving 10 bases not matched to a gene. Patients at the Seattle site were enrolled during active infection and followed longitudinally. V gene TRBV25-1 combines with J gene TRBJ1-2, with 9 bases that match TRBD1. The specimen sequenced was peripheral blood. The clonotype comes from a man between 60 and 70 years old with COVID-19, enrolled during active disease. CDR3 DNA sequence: TGTGCCAGCAGTGGGGCCCCGGGACAGGGATTCTATGGCTACACCTTC. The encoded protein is CASSGAPGQGFYGYTF.